These 9 T cell receptor beta chains originate from one sample sequenced in a study of cytomegalovirus exposure and HLA in healthy donors. This PCR relied on a set of 60 Vbeta primers and 13 Jbeta primers. Clones were read by immunoSEQ multiplex PCR, and TCRdb kept only the in-frame ones, dropping some. The sample contains 280,000 or so clones, roughly 89% of which appear only once. Sequencing was done on a sample of PBMCs. These receptors came from a woman aged 18-29 years in good health and CMV-seronegative.

The J gene is TRBJ1-6, the V gene TRBV15; D unclear. The CDR3 consists of 12 residues. The V gene lost 6 bases and the J gene lost 10 bases, with 10 bases spanning the gap. Germline CDR1 is LNHNV and CDR2 is YYDKDF (reference sequence). CDR3 sequence: CATSSSGSPLHF. CDR3 nucleotides: TGTGCCACCAGTTCCTCGGGGTCACCCCTCCACTTT.

The CDR3 nucleotides are TGTGCCAGTAGTAACGGGAAAGGGTACGAGCAGTACTTC. Residues: CASSNGKGYEQYF. The gene calls are TRBV19 and TRBJ2-7, with D possibly TRBD2 on 5 matching bases. Germline CDR1 and CDR2: LNHDA and SQIVND (reference sequence). The CDR3 is 13 residues long. Trimming cost V 4 bases and J 4 bases, with 11 bases left between them.

The chain uses TRBV5-1 and TRBJ1-2; D is undetermined. V shed 1 base and J shed 4 bases, with 17 bases lying between them. Looked up from germline, CDR1 is SGHRS and CDR2 is YFSETQ. The CDR3 is 16 residues long. The CDR3: CASSLIAGDPRYGYTF. The CDR3 DNA reads as TGCGCCAGCAGCTTGATCGCAGGCGACCCCCGCTATGGCTACACCTTC.

V is TRBV6-1 and J is TRBJ1-5; D remains unclear. The CDR3 length is 13 residues. V lost 6 bases and J 0 bases, leaving 6 bases between the germline ends. Looked up from germline, CDR1 is MNHNS and CDR2 is SASEGT. As DNA, the CDR3 is TGTGCCAGCAGGCTCTATAGCAATCAGCCCCAGCATTTT. Its translation: CASRLYSNQPQHF.

CDR3 nucleotide sequence: TGTGCCAGCTCTGACACGGCTAACTATGGCTACACCTTC. Its translation: CASSDTANYGYTF. The genes are TRBV28 and TRBJ1-2; D is unclear. The germline V gene encodes CDR1 MDHEN and CDR2 SYDVKM. The ends were cut back, 8 bases at V and 0 bases at J, with 10 bases in the middle. The CDR3 runs 13 residues.

The V gene is TRBV12-5, the J gene TRBJ1-3, with 9 positions matching TRBD1. J lost 0 bases, V lost 1 base, and 4 bases had no gene match. The length of the CDR3 is 17 residues. The germline V gene has CDR1 LGHNT and CDR2 FRNRAP. CDR3 nucleotide sequence: TGTGCTAGTGGTTTGGGTCTGGGACAGGGCTCTGGAAACACCATATATTTT. It is translated as CASGLGLGQGSGNTIYF.

The chain employs TRBV30 and TRBJ2-7, with TRBD1 matching over 7 bases. This CDR3 contains 12 residues. CDR1 and CDR2 from the germline V gene are GTSNPN and SVGIG (reference sequence). V lost 5 bases and J lost 0; bases outside the gene matches: 1. The CDR3 loop is CAWGQDSYEQYF. DNA of the CDR3: TGTGCCTGGGGACAGGACTCCTACGAGCAGTACTTC. Full variable domain (outside the CDR3, taken from reference TRBV30 and TRBJ2-7): SQTIHQWPATLVQPVGSPLSLECTVEGTSNPNLYWYRQAAGRGLQLLFYSVGIGQISSEVPQNLSASRPQDRQFILSSKKLLLSDSGFYLCAWGQDSYEQYFGPGTRLTVT.

This chain connects TRBV28 to TRBJ2-7, with 7 bases fitting TRBD1. V was pared by 4 bases and J by 3 bases, with 12 bases of the junction left unmatched. This CDR3 has 16 residues. Germline CDR1 MDHEN, CDR2 SYDVKM. In nucleotides, the CDR3 is TGTGCCAGCAGTTCAATGGACAGGACCACGAGCTACGAGCAGTACTTC. Encoded protein: CASSSMDRTTSYEQYF.

The rearrangement joins TRBV28 to TRBJ2-5, with TRBD1 matching 7 bases. V shed 5 bases, J shed 11 bases, and the junction held 8 bases outside the gene matches. The CDR3 loop spans 12 amino acids. From germline, CDR1 is MDHEN and CDR2 SYDVKM. The CDR3 is CASSVPDREQYF. CDR3 in DNA: TGTGCCAGCAGTGTCCCCGACAGGGAGCAGTACTTC. Full variable domain (remainder filled in from reference TRBV28 and TRBJ2-5): DVKVTQSSRYLVKRTGEKVFLECVQDMDHENMFWYRQDPGLGLRLIYFSYDVKMKEKGDIPEGYSVSREKKERFSLILESASTNQTSMYLCASSVPDREQYFGPGTRLLVL.